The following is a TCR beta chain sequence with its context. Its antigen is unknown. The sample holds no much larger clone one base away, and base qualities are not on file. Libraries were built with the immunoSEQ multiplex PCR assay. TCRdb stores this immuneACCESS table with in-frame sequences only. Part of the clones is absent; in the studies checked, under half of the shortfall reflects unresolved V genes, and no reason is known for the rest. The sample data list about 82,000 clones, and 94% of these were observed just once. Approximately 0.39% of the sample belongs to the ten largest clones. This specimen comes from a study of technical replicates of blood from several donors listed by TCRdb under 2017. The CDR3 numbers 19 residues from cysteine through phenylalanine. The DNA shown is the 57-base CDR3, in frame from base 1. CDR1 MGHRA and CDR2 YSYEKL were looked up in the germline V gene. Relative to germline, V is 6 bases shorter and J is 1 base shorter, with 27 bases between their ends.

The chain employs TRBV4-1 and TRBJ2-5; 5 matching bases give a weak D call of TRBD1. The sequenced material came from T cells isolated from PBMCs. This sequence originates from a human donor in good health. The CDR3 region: CASSHYALGQNNFQETQYF. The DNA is TGCGCCAGCAGTCACTACGCTTTAGGACAAAACAACTTCCAAGAGACCCAGTACTTC.